A selection of T cell receptor beta chains follows, all from one sample in a study of blood T cells in healthy people across ages. TCRdb fed the 5' RACE reads into MiXCR, producing one record per CDR3 protein. The data show about 620,000 distinct CDR3 sequences, with around 21% seen just once and 3% to 4% held by the top ten. The sample taken for sequencing was blood. The receptors here all came from a man aged 65-85 years in good health. The CDR3 runs from the conserved cysteine through the conserved F or W. A D gene is named only where the DNA matches it firmly. Clone size is stated in some rows and not others, as once, few, many or a class when expanded.

clone_size d_call j_call v_call cdr3_aa cdr3_nt
NA NA TRBJ2-1 TRBV5-1 CASSLTTGAEQFF TGCGCCAGCAGCTTGACTACTGGCGCTGAGCAGTTCTTC
NA NA TRBJ1-4 TRBV12-3/TRBV12-4 CASSGSFNEKLFF TGTGCCAGCAGTGGATCTTTTAATGAAAAACTGTTTTTT
NA TRBD2 TRBJ2-1 TRBV3-1 CASSQTPSGSSPNEQFF TGTGCCAGCAGCCAGACCCCTAGCGGGAGTTCCCCCAATGAGCAGTTCTTC
few NA TRBJ2-7 TRBV12-3/TRBV12-4 CASSLVGAGSYEQYF TGTGCCAGCAGTTTAGTGGGGGCAGGGTCCTACGAGCAGTACTTC
NA NA TRBJ1-4 TRBV9 CASSPTPGHLTNEKLFF TGTGCCAGCAGCCCAACGCCAGGACATTTGACTAATGAAAAACTGTTTTTT
many NA TRBJ2-6 TRBV28 CASSLYGMGANVLTF TGTGCCAGCAGTTTATATGGGATGGGGGCCAACGTCCTGACTTTC
few TRBD2 TRBJ2-3 TRBV7-9 CASSLGSGRADTQYF TGTGCCAGCAGCTTAGGAAGCGGGAGGGCAGATACGCAGTATTTT
few NA TRBJ1-5 TRBV6-6 CASSSPQSGNQPQHF TGTGCCAGCAGCTCACCACAGTCAGGCAATCAGCCCCAGCATTTT
NA NA TRBJ2-3 TRBV7-8 CASSYGVGGTQYF TGTGCCAGCAGCTACGGGGTCGGGGGTACGCAGTATTTT
NA TRBD2 TRBJ2-5 TRBV5-1 CASSLGGLAGVRETQYF TGCGCCAGCAGCTTGGGGGGACTAGCGGGAGTAAGAGAGACCCAGTACTTC
few NA TRBJ2-7 TRBV7-2 CASSREPTVSYEQYF TGTGCCAGCAGCCGGGAACCGACAGTGTCCTACGAGCAGTACTTC
few NA TRBJ2-5 TRBV7-9 CACSKDRGTQETQYF TGTGCCTGCAGCAAGGACAGAGGGACCCAAGAGACCCAGTACTTC
few TRBD2 TRBJ2-7 TRBV14 CASSQSLAGVGEQYF TGTGCCAGCAGCCAAAGTCTAGCGGGAGTAGGTGAGCAGTACTTC
few TRBD2 TRBJ2-1 TRBV18 CASSPRVAGVNEQFF TGTGCCAGCTCACCCCGAGTAGCGGGAGTTAATGAGCAGTTCTTC
once NA TRBJ2-3 TRBV29-1 CSVRTVGDTQYF TGCAGCGTGAGGACGGTCGGTGATACGCAGTATTTT
NA TRBD1 TRBJ2-7 TRBV20-1 CSASKPGTGVHEQYF TGCAGTGCTAGCAAGCCCGGGACAGGGGTCCACGAGCAGTACTTC
few TRBD1 TRBJ1-2 TRBV5-1 CASSQRSGGDYGYTF TGCGCCAGCAGTCAAAGATCAGGGGGTGACTATGGCTACACCTTC
few TRBD2 TRBJ2-7 TRBV6-1 CASSEAGTRRYEQYF TGTGCCAGCAGTGAAGCCGGGACTAGGCGCTACGAGCAGTACTTC
NA TRBD1 TRBJ2-7 TRBV24-1 CATSGTRDRGSKQYF TGTGCCACCAGTGGCACTCGGGACAGGGGCAGCAAGCAGTACTTC
few TRBD2 TRBJ2-4 TRBV9 CASSVDDSGSPNIQYF TGTGCCAGCAGCGTAGATGATAGCGGGAGCCCAAACATTCAGTACTTC
NA TRBD1 TRBJ2-1 TRBV7-9 CASSSSGTGDDEQFF TGTGCCAGCAGCTCGTCGGGGACAGGGGACGATGAGCAGTTCTTC
few NA TRBJ1-2 TRBV4-1 CASSQNLNYGYTF TGCGCCAGCAGCCAAAACCTAAACTATGGCTACACCTTC
few NA TRBJ2-3 TRBV11-2 CASSPKMTNTQYF TGTGCCAGCAGCCCGAAGATGACTAATACGCAGTATTTT
NA TRBD2 TRBJ2-7 TRBV7-9 CASSSKVTSGRHHEQYF TGTGCCAGCAGCTCAAAAGTGACTAGCGGGAGGCACCACGAGCAGTACTTC
NA NA TRBJ2-5 TRBV10-2 CASRNQVETQYF TGCGCCAGCAGGAACCAAGTAGAGACCCAGTACTTC
NA TRBD2 TRBJ2-1 TRBV4-2 CASSQTSGNGNEQFF TGTGCCAGCAGCCAAACTAGCGGGAACGGCAATGAGCAGTTCTTC
few NA TRBJ1-2 TRBV20-1 CSARPPDRGLAYGYTF TGCAGTGCTAGACCCCCGGACAGAGGATTAGCGTATGGCTACACCTTC
many TRBD2 TRBJ2-1 TRBV29-1 CSVATSAEQFF TGCAGCGTTGCCACTAGCGCTGAGCAGTTCTTC
NA TRBD2 TRBJ2-1 TRBV4-1 CASSHVTSGTYSEQFF TGCGCCAGCAGCCATGTGACTAGCGGGACGTATAGTGAGCAGTTCTTC
few TRBD1 TRBJ1-1 TRBV7-9 CASSRRTGDTEAFF TGTGCCAGCAGCCGACGGACAGGGGACACTGAAGCTTTCTTT
NA TRBD1 TRBJ1-3 TRBV6-5 CASRPDRVSGNTIYF TGTGCCAGCAGACCCGACAGGGTCTCTGGAAACACCATATATTTT
NA TRBD2 TRBJ2-1 TRBV2 CASSVFQGGYNEQFF TGTGCCAGCAGTGTTTTCCAGGGAGGGTACAATGAGCAGTTCTTC
few NA TRBJ2-6 TRBV4-1 CASSQDLEAGANVLTF TGCGCCAGCAGCCAAGATTTAGAGGCTGGGGCCAACGTCCTGACTTTC
few NA TRBJ1-1 TRBV12-3/TRBV12-4 CASSPPSPGLGNTEAFF TGTGCCAGCAGTCCTCCCTCGCCGGGATTGGGGAACACTGAAGCTTTCTTT
many TRBD2 TRBJ2-2 TRBV5-1 CASKSGGHGNTGELFF TGCGCCAGCAAGTCGGGAGGACACGGTAACACCGGGGAGCTGTTTTTT
NA NA TRBJ1-1 TRBV5-1 CASSLGQIATEAFF TGCGCCAGCAGCCTAGGACAGATTGCCACTGAAGCTTTCTTT
NA NA TRBJ2-5 TRBV6-1 CASSEGRIQETQYF TGTGCCAGCAGTGAAGGGCGAATCCAAGAGACCCAGTACTTC
NA NA TRBJ2-5 TRBV21-1 CASSGTDWETQYF TGTGCCAGCAGCGGGACCGACTGGGAGACCCAGTACTTC
NA NA TRBJ2-2 TRBV20-1 CSARGMEGTGELFF TGCAGTGCTAGAGGGATGGAGGGGACCGGGGAGCTGTTTTTT
few NA TRBJ2-7 TRBV6-1 CASSEWARTANSYEQYF TGTGCCAGCAGTGAATGGGCGCGGACAGCGAACTCCTACGAGCAGTACTTC
few NA TRBJ2-2 TRBV6-2/TRBV6-3 CASQAFLNTGELFF TGTGCCAGCCAAGCTTTCTTAAACACCGGGGAGCTGTTTTTT
few NA TRBJ2-7 TRBV9 CASSQTPGLSYEQYF TGTGCCAGCAGCCAAACCCCGGGACTTTCCTACGAGCAGTACTTC
NA NA TRBJ2-1 TRBV4-2 CASSQAKHHEQFF TGTGCCAGCAGCCAAGCCAAGCACCATGAGCAGTTCTTC
few TRBD1 TRBJ2-5 TRBV29-1 CSVGTGSSDGTQYF TGCAGCGTGGGGACAGGGTCGAGTGATGGGACCCAGTACTTC
few NA TRBJ2-5 TRBV5-1 CASSRVQNQETQYF TGCGCCAGCAGCCGGGTACAGAATCAAGAGACCCAGTACTTC